This T cell receptor beta chain originates from a study of blood T cells in healthy people across ages. Study-level findings and limits: It was held that diversity estimates obtained from one million T cells represented underestimates.

Notes on this clonotype: Its antigen remains unidentified.

Alongside a J-beta primer mix, a sample-barcoded 5' primer served in a second PCR lasting roughly 7 to 11 cycles. TCRdb re-derived calls from the 5' RACE reads in MiXCR, one entry per CDR3 protein. The data contain about 800,000 distinct CDR3 sequences, around 25% of them singletons. Total RNA amounts of at least 5 micrograms were extracted per sample. Germline loops: CDR1 SGHTA, CDR2 FQGNSA. This CDR3 region has 14 residues. This sample was also put to use in a study of T cells of mothers and their children.

The V gene is TRBV7-2, the J gene TRBJ2-1; D possibly matches TRBD1 or TRBD2 (5 bases each). The J call may be incorrect, as the DNA end agrees better with TRBJ2-7. What was sequenced was blood. The clonotype was recovered from a boy between 5 and 17 years old in good health. The CDR3 reads CASSFERGGYEQYF. CDR3 nucleotides: TGTGCCAGCAGCTTCGAGAGGGGTGGCTACGAGCAGTACTTC.